This T cell receptor (beta chain) was profiled in a study of T cells after posttransplantation cyclophosphamide. The length of the CDR3 is 16 residues. Looked up from germline, CDR1 is SGHTA and CDR2 is FQGNSA. Deletions cut 2 bases from V and 2 bases from J, with 14 bases between. Cells defined as naive were viable CD3+CD4+ or CD3+CD8+ and CCR7+CD45RA+CD45RO-CD95-CD27+CD28+. On the day of bone marrow donation, the related graft donor provided peripheral blood. Notes on the study in general: TRB clonality was highly associated with recipient CMV seropositivity and reactivation. Donor-recipient repertoire similarity was low at 1-2 months, rising over year one. Skin or GI-infiltrating T cells shared few TRB sequences with blood.

With regard to this clone: Its antigen is not identified.

Sequencing used immunoSEQ multiplex PCR; TCRdb keeps in-frame clones, though not all of them. This table has some 33,000 clones, roughly 90% appearing once. This TCR was recovered from a man aged 25-45 years in good health and a related stem cell transplant donor. This chain connects TRBV7-2 to TRBJ2-3; TRBD2 is a possible D gene (6 bases). Sequencing was performed on naive CD4+ T cells sorted from blood. This chain's CDR3 is CASSLYSASDTDTQYF. CDR3 bases: TGTGCCAGCAGCTTATATTCGGCTAGCGACACAGATACGCAGTATTTT.